The entry below describes one T cell receptor beta chain. Its target antigen remains unknown. Base qualities are not at hand, and no much larger clone is one base apart. CDR1 MNHEY and CDR2 SMNVEV were looked up in the germline V gene (reference sequence). From its cysteine to its phenylalanine, the CDR3 spans 16 amino acids. Only the CDR3 DNA stays, 48 bases, in frame from base 1. V has 1 base trimmed and J has 5 bases trimmed; junction bases matching no gene number 5. TCRbeta CDR3 regions were amplified from genomic DNA by means of the immunoSEQ Assay, a bias-controlled multiplex PCR. The original pipeline was this. Nucleated cell counts per sample were estimated from amplification of reference gene primers within the assay. To quantify the absolute abundance of each unique TCRbeta CDR3 rearrangement, sequence reads were collapsed and filtered. For each sample, productive Simpson clonality was calculated as the square root of Simpson's diversity index over productive rearrangements. Drawn from immuneACCESS, this table holds only the in-frame rearrangements with V and J called that TCRdb kept. Clones are partly lost; checked studies trace under half to an unresolved V gene and leave the rest unexplained. That table is the source of V, J and clone size, and D and trimming were worked out from the DNA. In all, the sample holds around 120,000 clones, and around 87% of those were seen once. The ten largest clones represent 25% to 35% of the sample.

Collaborating institutions collected whole blood in K2EDTA tubes following their own protocols. For TCRbeta analysis, collaborator samples were shipped as frozen whole blood, as isolated PBMCs, or as DNA extracted from either sample type. The sample originates from a study of blood T cell repertoires in COVID-19 (dated by TCRdb to the early 2020s). Turning to the overall study: Samples from collaborators originated in the United States, Italy and Spain and spanned both the acute and convalescent phases of COVID-19. The material from the prospective study consisted of cDNA or gDNA derived from T cells, B-cell-depleted T cells, or PBMCs. Deeply sampled blood TCRbeta repertoires from subjects exposed to, actively infected with, or recovered from COVID-19 were included in the dataset. The repertoires were released in a freely available public database meant as a resource for research on the immune response to SARS-CoV-2. Samples were obtained from the ongoing ImmuneRACE study (first 160 participants) and from over 1,000 subjects provided by 6 global collaborators. Nearly every sample came with metadata listing a de-identified subject ID, COVID-19 status, age in years and sex. Where available, HLA class I and class II types were taken from metadata supplied by the sample provider and were not determined by assay-based typing. The study at large found these results: The amount of clinical and demographic metadata varied by source and participant and was provided uncurated.

The rearrangement joined TRBV27 to TRBJ1-4; the central 9 bases match TRBD1. What was sequenced was peripheral blood. This receptor was identified in a woman aged 70-85 years with acute or convalescent COVID-19. The CDR3 region: CASSLWGGQGNEKLFF. The sequence in DNA is TGTGCCAGCAGTTTATGGGGGGGACAGGGAAATGAAAAACTGTTTTTT.